This TCR beta chain was documented in a study of blood T cell repertoires in COVID-19. Study overall: There were acute and convalescent COVID-19 samples, and they came from the United States, Italy and Spain. Nucleic acid was either cDNA or gDNA, and it came from T cells, B-cell-depleted T cells, or PBMCs.

With 1 base removed from V and 7 bases from J, the gap between germline ends came to 11 bases. This CDR3 is built from 15 residues. Germline-derived CDR1 and CDR2 are MGHRA and YSYEKL. Original data processing: Amplification of reference gene primers provided the estimated nucleated cell counts. Data came from immunoSEQ multiplex PCR; TCRdb stores just in-frame clones and leaves some out. D and trimming were read from the DNA, whereas the V and J calls and clone size are those reported in that table. The table has approximately 150,000 clones, approximately 90% seen once. The sample taken for sequencing was peripheral blood. The receptor comes from a man aged 50 to 59 who had recovered from COVID-19. The V gene is TRBV4-1, the J gene TRBJ1-6; possible D gene TRBD1, 5 bases. CDR3 sequence: CASSQAGRANSPLHF. The DNA of the CDR3 is TGCGCCAGCAGCCAAGCGGGCAGGGCCAATTCACCCCTCCACTTT.